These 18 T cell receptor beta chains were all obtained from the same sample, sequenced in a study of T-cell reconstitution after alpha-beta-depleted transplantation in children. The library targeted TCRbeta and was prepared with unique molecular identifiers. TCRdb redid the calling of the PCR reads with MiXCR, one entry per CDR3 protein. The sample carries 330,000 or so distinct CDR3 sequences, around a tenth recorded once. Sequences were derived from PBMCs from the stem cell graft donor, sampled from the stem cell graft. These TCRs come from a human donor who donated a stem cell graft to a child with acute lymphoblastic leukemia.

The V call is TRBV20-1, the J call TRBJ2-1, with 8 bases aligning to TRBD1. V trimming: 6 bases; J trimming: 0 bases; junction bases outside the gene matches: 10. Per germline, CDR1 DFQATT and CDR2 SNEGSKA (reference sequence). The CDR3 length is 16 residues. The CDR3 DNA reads TGCAGTGCAACCCGCAGGGGGCACAGCTCCTACAATGAGCAGTTCTTC. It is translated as CSATRRGHSSYNEQFF.

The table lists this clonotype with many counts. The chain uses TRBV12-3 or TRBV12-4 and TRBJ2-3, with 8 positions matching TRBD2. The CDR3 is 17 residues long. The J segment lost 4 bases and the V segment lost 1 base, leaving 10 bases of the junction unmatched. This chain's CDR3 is CASSLGTGGPVADTQYF. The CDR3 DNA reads TGTGCCAGCAGTTTAGGAACGGGAGGGCCTGTCGCAGATACGCAGTATTTT.

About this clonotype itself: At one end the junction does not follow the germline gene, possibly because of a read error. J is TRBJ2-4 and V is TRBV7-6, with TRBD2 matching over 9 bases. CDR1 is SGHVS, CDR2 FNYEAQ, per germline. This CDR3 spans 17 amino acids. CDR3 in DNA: TGTGCCAGCAGCTTAGAGTCAGCGGGGGGAGCCAAAAACGTTCAGTACTTC. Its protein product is CASSLESAGGAKNVQYF.

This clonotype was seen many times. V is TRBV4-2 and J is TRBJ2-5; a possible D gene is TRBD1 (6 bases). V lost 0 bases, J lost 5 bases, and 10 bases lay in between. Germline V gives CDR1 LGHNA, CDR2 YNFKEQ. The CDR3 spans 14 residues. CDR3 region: CASSQEYRAETQYF. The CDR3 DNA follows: TGTGCCAGCAGCCAAGAGTACAGGGCGGAGACCCAGTACTTC.

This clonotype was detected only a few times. CDR3 amino acids: CASSLKAGATYNEQFF. CDR3 sequence (DNA): TGTGCCAGCAGCCTAAAAGCGGGAGCCACCTACAATGAGCAGTTCTTC. The V and J genes are TRBV11-1 and TRBJ2-1, with 8 bases fitting TRBD2. Germline CDR1 SGHAT, CDR2 FQDESV (reference sequence). CDR3 size: 16 residues. The V gene end was trimmed by 5 bases and the J gene end by 2 bases; junction bases not matched to a gene: 8.

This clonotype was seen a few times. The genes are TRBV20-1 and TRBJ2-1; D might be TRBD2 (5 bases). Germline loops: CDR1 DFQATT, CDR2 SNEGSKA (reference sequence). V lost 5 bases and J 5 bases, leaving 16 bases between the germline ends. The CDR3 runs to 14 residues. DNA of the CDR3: TGCAGTGCTCGGCCTTGGGAGAGGAACAATGAGCAGTTCTTC. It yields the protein CSARPWERNNEQFF.

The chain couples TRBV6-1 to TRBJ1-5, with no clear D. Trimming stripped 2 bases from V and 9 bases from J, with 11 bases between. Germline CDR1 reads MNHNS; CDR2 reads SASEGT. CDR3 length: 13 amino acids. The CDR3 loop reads CASSETADLPQHF. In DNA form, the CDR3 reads TGTGCCAGCAGTGAAACGGCAGATCTGCCCCAGCATTTT.

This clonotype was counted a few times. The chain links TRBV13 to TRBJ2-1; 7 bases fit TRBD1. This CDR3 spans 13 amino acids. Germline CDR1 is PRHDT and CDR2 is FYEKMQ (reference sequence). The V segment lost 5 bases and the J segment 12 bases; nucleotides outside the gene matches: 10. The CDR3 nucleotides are TGTGCCAGCAGCGCCCAGGCCCACAGGGGGCAGTTCTTC. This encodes CASSAQAHRGQFF.

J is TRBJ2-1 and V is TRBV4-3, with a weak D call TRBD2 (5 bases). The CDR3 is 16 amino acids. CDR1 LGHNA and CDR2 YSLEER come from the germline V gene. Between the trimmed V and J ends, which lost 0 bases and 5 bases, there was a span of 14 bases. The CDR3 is CASSQEGSPPNNEQFF. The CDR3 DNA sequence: TGCGCCAGCAGCCAAGAGGGGAGTCCCCCGAACAATGAGCAGTTCTTC.

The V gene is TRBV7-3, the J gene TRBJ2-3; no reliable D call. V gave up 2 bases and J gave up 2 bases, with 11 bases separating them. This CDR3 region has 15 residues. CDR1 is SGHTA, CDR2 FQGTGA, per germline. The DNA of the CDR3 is TGTGCCAGCAGCTTAGGAGATATGCCCACAGATACGCAGTATTTT. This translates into CASSLGDMPTDTQYF. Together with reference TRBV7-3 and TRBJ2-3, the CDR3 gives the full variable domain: GAGVSQTPSNKVTEKGKYVELRCDPISGHTALYWYRQSLGQGPEFLIYFQGTGAADDSGLPNDRFFAVRPEGSVSTLKIQRTERGDSAVYLCASSLGDMPTDTQYFGPGTRLTVL.

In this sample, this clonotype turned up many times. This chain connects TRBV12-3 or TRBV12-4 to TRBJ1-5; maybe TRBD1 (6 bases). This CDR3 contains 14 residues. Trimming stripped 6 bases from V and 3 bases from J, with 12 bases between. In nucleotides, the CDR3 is TGTGCCAGCAGCCCAACAGGGACCAATCAGCCCCAGCATTTT. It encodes CASSPTGTNQPQHF.

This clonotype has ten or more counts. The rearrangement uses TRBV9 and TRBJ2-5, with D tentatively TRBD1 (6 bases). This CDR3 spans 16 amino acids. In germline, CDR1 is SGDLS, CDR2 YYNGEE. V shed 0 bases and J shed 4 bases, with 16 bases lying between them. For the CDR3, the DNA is TGTGCCAGCAGCGTAGAGAGGGGGTTCTCGGGAGAGACCCAGTACTTC. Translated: CASSVERGFSGETQYF. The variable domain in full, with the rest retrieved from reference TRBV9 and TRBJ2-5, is DSGVTQTPKHLITATGQRVTLRCSPRSGDLSVYWYQQSLDQGLQFLIQYYNGEERAKGNILERFSAQQFPDLHSELNLSSLELGDSALYFCASSVERGFSGETQYFGPGTRLLVL.

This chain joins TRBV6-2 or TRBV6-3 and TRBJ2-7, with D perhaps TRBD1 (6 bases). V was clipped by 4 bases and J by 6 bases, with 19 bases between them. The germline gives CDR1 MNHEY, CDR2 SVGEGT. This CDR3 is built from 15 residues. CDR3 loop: CASSLTTGPPAEQYF. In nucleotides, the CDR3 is TGTGCCAGCAGTTTAACGACAGGCCCACCGGCCGAGCAGTACTTC.

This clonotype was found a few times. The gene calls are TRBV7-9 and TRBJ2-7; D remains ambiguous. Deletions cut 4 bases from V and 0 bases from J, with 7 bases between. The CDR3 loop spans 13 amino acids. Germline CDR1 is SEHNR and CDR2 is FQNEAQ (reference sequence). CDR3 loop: CASSSRSSYEQYF. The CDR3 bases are TGTGCCAGCAGCTCTAGGAGCTCCTACGAGCAGTACTTC.

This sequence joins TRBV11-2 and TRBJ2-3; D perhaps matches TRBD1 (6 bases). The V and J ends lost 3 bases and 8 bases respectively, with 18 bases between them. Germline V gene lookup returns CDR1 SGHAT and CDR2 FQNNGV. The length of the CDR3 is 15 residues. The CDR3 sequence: CASSFTSRQEATQYF. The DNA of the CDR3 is TGTGCCAGCAGCTTCACCTCGAGACAGGAAGCTACGCAGTATTTT.

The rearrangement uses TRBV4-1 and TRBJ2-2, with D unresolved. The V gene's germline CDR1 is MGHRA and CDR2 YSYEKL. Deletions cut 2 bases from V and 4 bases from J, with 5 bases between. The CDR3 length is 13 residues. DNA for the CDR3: TGCGCCAGCAGCCAACGGGTCACCGGGGAGCTGTTTTTT. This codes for CASSQRVTGELFF.

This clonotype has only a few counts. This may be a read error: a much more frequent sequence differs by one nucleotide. The CDR3 sequence is CASSDGNSGANVLTF. The CDR3 bases are TGTGCCAGCAGTGATGGGAACTCTGGGGCCAACGTCCTGACTTTC. The rearrangement links TRBV2 to TRBJ2-6; D is uncertain. Trimming left V 3 bases short and J 0 bases short, with 6 bases between. This CDR3 is built from 15 residues. Germline values: CDR1 SNHLY, CDR2 FYNNEI.

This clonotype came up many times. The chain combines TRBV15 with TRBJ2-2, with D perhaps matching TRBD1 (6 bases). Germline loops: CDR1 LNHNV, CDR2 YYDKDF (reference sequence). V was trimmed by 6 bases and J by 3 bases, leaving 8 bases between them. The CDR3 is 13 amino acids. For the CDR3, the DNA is TGTGCCACCAGGGACAGTTACACCGGGGAGCTGTTTTTT. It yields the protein CATRDSYTGELFF.